A single sample gave rise to the 21 T cell receptor beta chains below, sequenced in a study of blood T cell repertoires in COVID-19. The data were produced by immunoSEQ multiplex PCR, yet TCRdb's version contains in-frame clones alone and is incomplete. The data hold roughly 330,000 clones, with over 70% observed a single time. The sequencing input was peripheral blood. The receptors originated from a woman aged 45-59 years with acute or convalescent COVID-19.

The V gene is TRBV5-1, the J gene TRBJ2-1; 10 bases line up with TRBD1. Germline CDR1 reads SGHRS; CDR2 reads YFSETQ. The trim removed 2 bases at V and 9 bases at J, leaving 11 bases unmatched. CDR3 size: 16 residues. The CDR3 coding sequence is TGCGCCAGCAGCTTTCCGCGACAGGGGGCTATGATTGAGCAGTTCTTC. Translating it yields CASSFPRQGAMIEQFF.

The V and J genes are TRBV3-1 (or the pseudogene TRBV3-2) and TRBJ2-7; D remains ambiguous. Trimming took off 7 bases at V and 2 bases at J, with 18 bases between the two ends. The CDR3 extends over 15 amino acids. Germline CDR1 LGHDT, CDR2 YNNKEL (reference sequence). Here the CDR3 DNA reads TGTGCCAGCACCTTGTTCCTAAGCGCGGCCTACGAGCAGTACTTC. Translated: CASTLFLSAAYEQYF.

The V call is TRBV5-1, the J call TRBJ1-5; D not resolved. V was cut by 0 bases and J by 3 bases, with 13 bases left in between. The CDR3 spans 16 residues. The germline V gene encodes CDR1 SGHRS and CDR2 YFSETQ. This chain's CDR3 is CASSLAGAGNNQPQHF. For the CDR3, the DNA is TGCGCCAGCAGCTTGGCGGGAGCGGGAAACAATCAGCCCCAGCATTTT. The full variable domain, its missing parts supplied by reference TRBV5-1 and TRBJ1-5, is KAGVTQTPRYLIKTRGQQVTLSCSPISGHRSVSWYQQTPGQGLQFLFEYFSETQRNKGNFPGRFSGRQFSNSRSEMNVSTLELGDSALYLCASSLAGAGNNQPQHFGDGTRLSIL.

The V gene is TRBV9, the J gene TRBJ1-5; D not resolved. Germline V gene sequence: CDR1 SGDLS, CDR2 YYNGEE. This CDR3 contains 14 residues. V dropped 0 bases and J dropped 9 bases, with 13 bases sitting between them. In DNA, the CDR3 is TGTGCCAGCAGCGTAGTAGGGTCCGAGGGGCCCCAGCATTTT. Its protein is CASSVVGSEGPQHF.

The rearrangement links TRBV20-1 to TRBJ2-7, with 9 bases matching TRBD1. The length of the CDR3 is 14 residues. Germline V CDR1 and CDR2: DFQATT, SNEGSKA (reference sequence). Losses at the gene ends were 3 bases for V and 4 bases for J; bases not matched to a gene: 7. For the CDR3, the DNA is TGCAGTGCTAGTACCGGGACAGGGAATTACGAGCAGTACTTC. Translation gives CSASTGTGNYEQYF.

The rearrangement links TRBV2 to TRBJ1-5, with no clear D. The CDR3 totals 14 residues. The V gene's germline CDR1 is SNHLY and CDR2 FYNNEI. Deletions cut 3 bases from V and 0 bases from J, with 6 bases between. The CDR3 DNA follows: TGTGCCAGCAGTGAGTACAATAGCAATCAGCCCCAGCATTTT. Translation: CASSEYNSNQPQHF.

J is TRBJ2-4 and V is TRBV7-2, with D perhaps TRBD2 (5 bases). Trimming pared 6 bases from V and 5 bases from J, leaving 17 bases between. The CDR3 has 15 residues. Germline loops: CDR1 SGHTA, CDR2 FQGNSA. This chain's CDR3 is CASSLDRGGQNIQYF. The CDR3 DNA follows: TGTGCCAGCAGTTTGGACCGAGGAGGACAAAACATTCAGTACTTC.

This clone has more than one count but fewer than ten. The rearrangement uses TRBV11-2 and TRBJ1-5; D gene ambiguous. Germline-derived CDR1 and CDR2 are SGHAT and FQNNGV. This CDR3 is 15 amino acids long. V was cut by 3 bases and J by 2 bases, with 11 bases left in between. CDR3 nucleotides: TGTGCCAGCAGCTTGCGGGGTTGGGGCAATCAGCCCCAGCATTTT. Protein: CASSLRGWGNQPQHF.

The CDR3 spells CASSYSQQGGGTQYF. In nucleotides, the CDR3 is TGTGCCAGCAGTTACTCGCAACAGGGCGGAGGGACCCAGTACTTC. The chain combines TRBV6-5 with TRBJ2-5; the D gene is possibly TRBD1 (6 bases). V lost 0 bases to trimming and J lost 7 bases, with 15 bases between them. Germline assignment: CDR1 MNHEY and CDR2 SVGAGI. The CDR3 consists of 15 residues.

This clone came up a few times. V gene TRBV12-3 or TRBV12-4 combines with J gene TRBJ1-6; D gene uncertain. V lost 2 bases to trimming and J lost 14 bases, with 10 bases between them. The CDR3 extends over 12 amino acids. The CDR3 coding sequence is TGTGCCAGCAGTTTATCTTCCACGGCCCTCCACTTT. Amino acid sequence: CASSLSSTALHF.

The chain employs TRBV5-5 and TRBJ1-6, with 8 nucleotides matching TRBD1. This CDR3 spans 14 amino acids. The germline gives CDR1 SGHKS, CDR2 YYEKEE (reference sequence). Trimming took 1 base from V and 10 from J; bases not matched to a gene: 4. CDR3 residues: CASSLQGAWSPLHF. CDR3 DNA sequence: TGTGCCAGCAGCTTGCAGGGGGCTTGGTCACCCCTCCACTTT. Drawing the rest from reference TRBV5-5 and TRBJ1-6, the complete variable domain is DAGVTQSPTHLIKTRGQQVTLRCSPISGHKSVSWYQQVLGQGPQFIFQYYEKEERGRGNFPDRFSARQFPNYSSELNVNALLLGDSALYLCASSLQGAWSPLHFGNGTRLTVT.

J is TRBJ2-7 and V is TRBV5-4, with 9 bases lining up with TRBD1. The CDR3 is made up of 14 amino acids. Per germline, CDR1 SGHNT and CDR2 YYREEE (reference sequence). The V segment lost 3 bases and the J segment 4 bases; nucleotides outside the gene matches: 5. For the CDR3, the DNA is TGTGCCAGCAGCTGGGGACAGGGAGAGTACGAGCAGTACTTC. Translation: CASSWGQGEYEQYF.

V and J are TRBV20-1 and TRBJ1-5; no clear D gene. The CDR3 covers 14 residues. Germline V gene data show CDR1 as DFQATT and CDR2 as SNEGSKA (reference sequence). The ends were cut back, 3 bases at V and 4 bases at J, with 13 bases in the middle. The DNA for the CDR3 is TGCAGTGCTAGTATGGGAGGGAGGAATCAGCCCCAGCATTTT. Residues: CSASMGGRNQPQHF.

The chain is built from TRBV3-1 (or the pseudogene TRBV3-2) and TRBJ1-2, with 9 bases identical to TRBD1. Germline CDR1 and CDR2: LGHDT and YNNKEL (reference sequence). V lost 7 bases to trimming and J lost 3 bases; unmatched junction nucleotides: 6. This CDR3 has 14 residues. DNA for the CDR3: TGTGCCAGCATCGACAGGGGGTCTGACTATGGCTACACCTTC. Its protein product is CASIDRGSDYGYTF.

The chain has TRBV24-1 and TRBJ2-5, with 12 bases identical to TRBD2. The CDR3 runs to 13 residues. Trimming cost V 12 bases and J 7 bases; bases outside gene matches: 8. Germline values: CDR1 KGHDR, CDR2 SFDVKD. In nucleotides, the CDR3 is TGTGCCGCGTCTAGCGGGGGGGCGGGGACCCAGTACTTC. This translates into CAASSGGAGTQYF.

The chain joins TRBV7-8 to TRBJ1-1; the match to TRBD1 covers 8 bases. Germline trimming cut 6 bases from V and 10 bases from J; bases unmatched to any gene: 7. Germline loops: CDR1 SGHVS, CDR2 FQNEAQ. The CDR3 consists of 12 residues. The CDR3 protein is CASRNWTGSAFF. In nucleotides, the CDR3 is TGTGCCAGCAGGAATTGGACAGGGTCAGCTTTCTTT.

A note on this clone: The sample holds other DNA sequences that translate to the same CDR3. The chain recombines TRBV11-2 with TRBJ1-1, with TRBD1 matching over 9 bases. Germline values: CDR1 SGHAT, CDR2 FQNNGV. This CDR3 is 14 amino acids long. V was pared by 5 bases and J by 4 bases, with 5 bases of the junction left unmatched. CDR3 sequence: CASSPDRGGTEAFF. The CDR3 DNA sequence: TGTGCCAGCAGCCCGGACAGGGGAGGCACTGAAGCTTTCTTT.

In DNA, the CDR3 is TGCACCAGCAGCCCGGACAGGAATGGCTACACCTTC. It is translated as CTSSPDRNGYTF. The J gene is TRBJ1-2, the V gene TRBV1; no DNA check was done on the table's D call, TRBD1. TRBV1 is a known pseudogene. The CDR3 loop spans 12 amino acids.

The rearrangement links TRBV3-1 (or the pseudogene TRBV3-2) to TRBJ1-6; D is uncertain. Germline V gene sequence: CDR1 LGHDT, CDR2 YNNKEL (reference sequence). The CDR3 runs to 12 residues. The ends were cut back, 3 bases at V and 6 bases at J, with 3 bases in the middle. The CDR3 nucleotides read TGTGCCAGCAGCCACATTAATTCACCCCTCCACTTT. Translating it yields CASSHINSPLHF.

The J gene is TRBJ2-7, the V gene TRBV24-1, with 7 bases matching TRBD1. V was clipped by 8 bases and J by 0 bases; unmatched bases: 27. Germline V CDR1 and CDR2: KGHDR, SFDVKD. The CDR3 spans 21 residues. CDR3 DNA sequence: TGTGCCACCATATTTTCGACAGGGTTTTTATTTCGGGTCCCGAGCTCCTACGAGCAGTACTTC. This sequence encodes CATIFSTGFLFRVPSSYEQYF.

This rearrangement joins TRBV7-2 to TRBJ1-1; D not certain. Deletions cut 3 bases from V and 0 bases from J, with 8 bases between. Germline V gene lookup returns CDR1 SGHTA and CDR2 FQGNSA. This CDR3 has 14 amino acids. CDR3 nucleotide sequence: TGTGCCAGCAGCTTCGTAGTCATGAACACTGAAGCTTTCTTT. Residues: CASSFVVMNTEAFF.